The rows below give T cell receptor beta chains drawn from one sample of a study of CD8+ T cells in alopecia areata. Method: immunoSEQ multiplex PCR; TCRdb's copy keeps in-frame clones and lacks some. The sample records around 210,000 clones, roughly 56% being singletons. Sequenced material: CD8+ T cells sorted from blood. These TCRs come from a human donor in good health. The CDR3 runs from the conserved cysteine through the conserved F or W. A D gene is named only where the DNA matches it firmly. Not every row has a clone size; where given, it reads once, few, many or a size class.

TGTGCCAGCAGTGAAGGTGCCAGCCTGAACACTGAAGCTTTCTTT,CASSEGASLNTEAFF,TRBJ1-1,TRBV2,.,.
TGTGCCAGCACCGAGGGCCCCTCGGGGGTCACTGAAGCTTTCTTT,CASTEGPSGVTEAFF,TRBJ1-1,TRBV2,.,.
TGCGCCAGCAGCCCAGGACAGGAATACAATGAGCAGTTCTTC,CASSPGQEYNEQFF,TRBJ2-1,TRBV4-1,TRBD1,few
TGCAGCGTTGCCACAGGGGATTCTAGCACAGATACGCAGTATTTT,CSVATGDSSTDTQYF,TRBJ2-3,TRBV29-1,TRBD1,.
TGTGCCAGCAGTTCATACCTTCAGGGGCGTAATTCACCCCTCCACTTT,CASSSYLQGRNSPLHF,TRBJ1-6,TRBV27,.,.
TGCGCCAGCAGCCAAGATAACAGGGAATACTATGGCTACACCTTC,CASSQDNREYYGYTF,TRBJ1-2,TRBV4-1,.,.
TGCGCCAGCAGCCAAACTAGCGGGGGGCAACAGTACATTCAGTACTTC,CASSQTSGGQQYIQYF,TRBJ2-4,TRBV5-1,TRBD2,.
TGTGCCAGCAGCTTAGTGGTCGGTCAAGAGACCCAGTACTTC,CASSLVVGQETQYF,TRBJ2-5,TRBV11-2,.,.
TGTGCCAGCAATGACGGCGCAGATACGCAGTATTTT,CASNDGADTQYF,TRBJ2-3,TRBV2,.,.
TGCAGCGTTAATAGCGGGGGCTCCTACAATGAGCAGTTCTTC,CSVNSGGSYNEQFF,TRBJ2-1,TRBV29-1,TRBD2,.
TGCGCCAGCAGCTTGGAGCGGCCCTTTGCGGATACGCAGTATTTT,CASSLERPFADTQYF,TRBJ2-3,TRBV5-1,.,.
TGTGCCAGTAGTATGGCTTCGAGGAGCTTTGATGGCTACACCTTC,CASSMASRSFDGYTF,TRBJ1-2,TRBV19,.,.
TGTGCCAGCAGCACCCGGGACTGCGATACGCAGTATTTT,CASSTRDCDTQYF,TRBJ2-3,TRBV21-1,.,.
TGTGCCAGCAGCTTGGGGACAGAAGCTTTCTTT,CASSLGTEAFF,TRBJ1-1,TRBV5-4,.,few
TGTGCCAGCAGCTTGGATGTGGCAGACTTGAGAGAGCAGTACTTC,CASSLDVADLREQYF,TRBJ2-7,TRBV5-4,.,few
TGCAGCGCTCGGACAGTTCCCGATGAAGCTTTCTTT,CSARTVPDEAFF,TRBJ1-1,TRBV29-1,.,few
TGTGCCAGCAGCTCAGGGACCGGGGAAGATGGCTACACCTTC,CASSSGTGEDGYTF,TRBJ1-2,TRBV7-9,.,few
TGTGCCAGCAGTTACGGACTGAGCTACGAGCAGTACTTC,CASSYGLSYEQYF,TRBJ2-7,TRBV6-5,.,.
TGTGCCAGCAGCTTCGACAGTTTCGTGCAAGAGACCCAGTACTTC,CASSFDSFVQETQYF,TRBJ2-5,TRBV11-2,.,few
TGCGCCAGCAGCCAAGCATTGGTAGATACGCAGTATTTT,CASSQALVDTQYF,TRBJ2-3,TRBV4-1,.,.
TGTGCCAGCAGCAAAAAACTACGGGACAGGGCAAATCACTACGAGCAGTACTTC,CASSKKLRDRANHYEQYF,TRBJ2-7,TRBV21-1,.,few
TGTGCCAGCAGCCTCGGAGGGGGCAGCTACGAGCAGTACTTC,CASSLGGGSYEQYF,TRBJ2-7,TRBV7-6,.,.
TGCGCCAGCAGCCAAGATAAGGGCCTCTATGGCTACACCTTC,CASSQDKGLYGYTF,TRBJ1-2,TRBV4-1,.,.
TGCGCCAGCAGCTTGACTCGCGGGGGGGCCTTCGAGCAGTACTTC,CASSLTRGGAFEQYF,TRBJ2-7,TRBV5-1,TRBD2,.
TGCAGCGTACTTCGGGGGGCGACCTACGAGCAGTACTTC,CSVLRGATYEQYF,TRBJ2-7,TRBV29-1,.,.
TGTGCCAGCAGCTTAGTCGGGGGAACCCAGTACTTC,CASSLVGGTQYF,TRBJ2-5,TRBV7-9,.,.
TGTGCCAGCAGTGTTTCCGGGAGCGAGCAGTACTTC,CASSVSGSEQYF,TRBJ2-7,TRBV6-5,.,.
TGCGCCACTGGTAGGGGCTTACAGGATGAGCAGTTCTTC,CATGRGLQDEQFF,TRBJ2-1,TRBV5-1,.,.
TGCAGCGGCCTGACAGGGGCAAACTATGGCTACACCTTC,CSGLTGANYGYTF,TRBJ1-2,TRBV29-1,TRBD1,.
TGTGCCAGCAGCTTAGAAGCGGGGAATCAGCCCCAGCATTTT,CASSLEAGNQPQHF,TRBJ1-5,TRBV7-8,.,.
TGTGCCAGCAGCTTGGAGAAGCGGGGGTACCAAGAGACCCAGTACTTC,CASSLEKRGYQETQYF,TRBJ2-5,TRBV5-4,TRBD2,.
TGTGCCAGCAGCGTCTGGGACGGGGGCACTGAAGCTTTCTTT,CASSVWDGGTEAFF,TRBJ1-1,TRBV7-9,.,few
TGTGCCAGCAGTGACGGGAGGACTGGAAACACCATATATTTT,CASSDGRTGNTIYF,TRBJ1-3,TRBV2,.,.
TGTGCCAGCAGCTGGACTAGCGGGAGCTACGAGCAGTACTTC,CASSWTSGSYEQYF,TRBJ2-7,TRBV13,TRBD2,.
TGTGCCAGCAGTGGCTTGGGAACTAATGAAAAACTGTTTTTT,CASSGLGTNEKLFF,TRBJ1-4,TRBV27,.,.
TGCGCCAGCAGCCAAGGGCGGCAGGCTGAAGCTTTCTTT,CASSQGRQAEAFF,TRBJ1-1,TRBV4-1,.,.
TGTGCCAGCAGTTCGGGGGACAGCTATGGCTACACCTTC,CASSSGDSYGYTF,TRBJ1-2,TRBV6-5,TRBD1,few